The source of this T cell receptor (beta chain) is a study of Ad26.COV2.S vaccination and SARS-CoV-2 variants. About the research overall: Once, or twice with 56 days between doses, Ad26.COV2.S was given intramuscularly. Study outcomes and limitations: There was a possibility that the TCR breadth and depth analyses underestimated total T cell responses. Vaccinees reportedly had broad spike-specific CD8+ and CD4+ T cell responses.

The treatment denotes: some 20 received Ad26.COV2.S at low or high dose, single or two shots; 5 received placebo; per-sample allocation not given. Samples came from day 63 after the first vaccine or placebo injection. The individual, an adult aged 18-55 years, was a donor in Boston. This table comes from immunoSEQ multiplex PCR, and its TCRdb copy is limited to in-frame clones, with some not included. The sample carries about 370,000 clones, about 89% recorded once. V was cut by 0 bases and J by 5 bases, with 7 bases left in between. The germline CDR1 and CDR2 sequences are SGHVS and FNYEAQ. The CDR3 totals 13 residues. Details on this clone: Its antigen is as yet unknown.

The sample here was peripheral blood, taken in a trial of Ad26.COV2.S vaccine versus placebo. This chain connects TRBV7-6 to TRBJ1-1; D gene unclear. The TCR sequence derives from a person aged 18-65 years who received the Ad26.COV2.S COVID-19 vaccine or a placebo. The CDR3 here is CASSLADGTEAFF. The CDR3 nucleotides are TGTGCCAGCAGCTTAGCGGACGGGACTGAAGCTTTCTTT.